This T cell receptor beta chain was obtained from a study of CD8+ T cells in alopecia areata. Turning to the study itself: Tofacitinib was taken orally by treated patients, and the dose was 5 to 10 mg twice daily. Dosing with tofacitinib proceeded for 6 to 18 months, followed by 6 months off drug. Study-level results: The study found higher clonality in lesional than normal scalp, especially in alopecia totalis/universalis.

The treatment is: oral pan-JAK inhibitor, 5-10 mg twice daily. Comments on this clone: Its antigen is still unknown.

The germline CDR1 and CDR2 sequences are MNHEY and SMNVEV (reference sequence). V lost 6 bases, J lost 6 bases, and 6 bases stayed unmatched. The CDR3 is 13 residues long. Extraction of RNA preceded its reverse transcription into cDNA, which served as the sequencing template. Sequencing used immunoSEQ multiplex PCR; TCRdb keeps in-frame clones, though not all of them. Of 110,000 to 150,000 clones listed, 45% to 60% are singletons. The sample in question was CD8+ T cells sorted from blood, obtained at week 4, from a patient treated with tofacitinib. This clonotype originated in a human donor with alopecia areata. V usage is TRBV27 and J usage is TRBJ2-7; 9 bases map to TRBD1. CDR3 in amino acids: CASSLGQGSEQYF. The CDR3 DNA follows: TGTGCCAGCAGCTTGGGACAGGGAAGCGAGCAGTACTTC.